The 2 T cell receptor beta chains listed next were all sequenced from one sample in a study of blood T cell repertoires in COVID-19. TCRdb's table, derived via immunoSEQ multiplex PCR, lists solely in-frame clones and lacks some. The repertoire holds 100,000 to 130,000 clones, with about two thirds as singletons. Sequenced: peripheral blood. These receptor sequences come from a woman aged 40 to 49 with acute or convalescent COVID-19.

The chain combines TRBV9 with TRBJ1-6; 10 nucleotides match TRBD1. V shed 1 base and J 10 bases; nucleotides not matched to a gene: 5. CDR1 is SGDLS, CDR2 YYNGEE, per germline. This CDR3 is 15 amino acids long. CDR3 bases: TGTGCCAGCAGCGTATATGGGACAGGGGACTCACCCCTCCACTTT. Its translation is CASSVYGTGDSPLHF.

The chain combines TRBV4-3 with TRBJ1-3; D possibly corresponds to TRBD1 (6 bases). V lost 4 bases, J lost 4 bases, and 14 bases lay in between. This CDR3 region has 15 residues. Germline assignment: CDR1 LGHNA and CDR2 YSLEER. CDR3 loop: CASSPQGGTGNTIYF. The CDR3 DNA follows: TGCGCCAGCAGCCCACAGGGAGGGACGGGAAACACCATATATTTT.